A single sample gave rise to the 8 T cell receptor beta chains below, sequenced in a study of regulatory T cells in long-lasting Graves disease. The sample's time point: newly diagnosed GD, antithyroid drugs for less than 3 months. Generation of the TCR library employed RNA extracted from PBMCs. Construction of TCR beta libraries relied on iRepertoire HTBI primers and on Arm-PCR targeting CDR3 regions. TCRdb ran MiXCR on the multiplex PCR reads and lists one entry per CDR3 protein. The data hold 400,000 to 650,000 distinct CDR3 sequences, with 15% to 20% observed a single time. These data were also filed under a second study, of T cells in Graves' hyperthyroidism and ophthalmopathy.

Sequenced material: peripheral blood mononuclear cells (PBMCs), taken at new diagnosis, from a patient treated with antithyroid drugs. These receptors all stem from a middle-aged woman with Graves disease.

This clonotype has just a few counts. This sequence joins TRBV5-1 and TRBJ2-7, with a possible D match to TRBD2 (5 bases). Germline V gives CDR1 SGHRS, CDR2 YFSETQ. The CDR3 runs to 14 residues. Trimming removed 4 bases at V and 2 bases at J, with 13 bases between. The CDR3 sequence: CASSPGWATYEQYF. CDR3 nucleotides: TGCGCCAGCAGCCCGGGATGGGCAACCTACGAGCAGTACTTC.

This clonotype was seen more than once but under ten times. The rearrangement uses TRBV29-1 and TRBJ2-3; 9 positions agree with TRBD1. V lost 6 bases and J lost 4; bases outside the gene matches: 11. The CDR3 covers 15 residues. Germline lookup yields CDR1 SQVTM and CDR2 ANQGSEA. Here the CDR3 DNA reads TGCAGCGTCGGTTTTCACAGGGGGCCCTCAGATACGCAGTATTTT. Translating gives CSVGFHRGPSDTQYF.

In this sample, this clonotype turned up many times. The gene calls are TRBV2 and TRBJ1-1; TRBD1 might be the D (6 bases). Germline assignment: CDR1 SNHLY and CDR2 FYNNEI. V lost 6 bases and J lost 1, with 9 bases in between. This CDR3 region has 13 residues. CDR3 loop: CASRKTGNTEAFF. As DNA, the CDR3 is TGTGCCAGCAGAAAGACAGGGAACACTGAAGCTTTCTTT. The complete variable domain, with remaining parts taken from reference TRBV2 and TRBJ1-1, reads EPEVTQTPSHQVTQMGQEVILRCVPISNHLYFYWYRQILGQKVEFLVSFYNNEISEKSEIFDDQFSVERPDGSNFTLKIRSTKLEDSAMYFCASRKTGNTEAFFGQGTRLTVV.

The table lists this clonotype with a few counts. This sequence joins TRBV6-1 and TRBJ1-6; D perhaps matches TRBD1 (5 bases). Germline CDR1 reads MNHNS; CDR2 reads SASEGT. Deletions cut 3 bases from V and 7 bases from J, with 13 bases between. The CDR3 is 15 residues long. CDR3 protein: CASSESTAKNSPLHF. CDR3 in DNA: TGTGCCAGCAGTGAGTCGACAGCTAAAAATTCACCCCTCCACTTT.

This clonotype was counted between two and nine times. The rearrangement links TRBV4-1 to TRBJ2-5; 8 bases are shared with TRBD2. The V segment lost 1 base and the J segment 3 bases; nucleotides outside the gene matches: 7. The CDR3 runs to 16 residues. The germline gives CDR1 MGHRA, CDR2 YSYEKL. The CDR3 nucleotides read TGCGCCAGCAGCCAAGGGGTTAGCGGGGTAGAAGAGACCCAGTACTTC. This sequence encodes CASSQGVSGVEETQYF.

This clonotype was recorded once. CDR3 residues: CASSLEGRVEEQYF. In nucleotides, the CDR3 is TGTGCCAGCAGCTTAGAGGGGAGGGTCGAGGAGCAGTACTTC. This chain connects TRBV7-9 to TRBJ2-7; 7 bases align to TRBD2. Looked up from germline, CDR1 is SEHNR and CDR2 is FQNEAQ (reference sequence). This CDR3 has 14 residues. V gave up 1 base and J gave up 7 bases; unmatched junction bases: 7.

This clonotype was seen at least ten times. The chain carries TRBV7-8 and TRBJ2-5; 12 nucleotides align to TRBD2. V trimming: 1 base; J trimming: 1 base; junction bases outside the gene matches: 1. In germline, CDR1 is SGHVS, CDR2 FQNEAQ. CDR3 length: 16 residues. The CDR3: CASSLVTSGGQETQYF. The CDR3 DNA reads as TGTGCCAGCAGCTTAGTGACTAGCGGGGGCCAAGAGACCCAGTACTTC.

The chain combines TRBV7-2 with TRBJ1-5; D unresolved. The CDR3 extends over 14 amino acids. V was shortened by 2 bases and J by 0 bases, with 5 bases between the two germline ends. Germline CDR1 reads SGHTA; CDR2 reads FQGNSA. The DNA of the CDR3 is TGTGCCAGCAGCTTAATGTATAGCAATCAGCCCCAGCATTTT. It translates to CASSLMYSNQPQHF.